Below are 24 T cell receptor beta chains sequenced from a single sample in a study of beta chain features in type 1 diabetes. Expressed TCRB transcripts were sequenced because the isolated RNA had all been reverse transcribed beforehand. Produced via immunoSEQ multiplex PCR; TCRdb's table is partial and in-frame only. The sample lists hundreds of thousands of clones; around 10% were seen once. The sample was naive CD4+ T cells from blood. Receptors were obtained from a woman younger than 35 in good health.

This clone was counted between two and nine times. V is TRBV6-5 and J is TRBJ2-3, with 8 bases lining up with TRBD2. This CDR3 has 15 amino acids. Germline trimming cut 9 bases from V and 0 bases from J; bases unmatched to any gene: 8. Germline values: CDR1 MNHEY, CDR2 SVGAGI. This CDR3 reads CASSFSGTSTDTQYF. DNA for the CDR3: TGTGCCAGTAGCTTTAGCGGGACGAGCACAGATACGCAGTATTTT.

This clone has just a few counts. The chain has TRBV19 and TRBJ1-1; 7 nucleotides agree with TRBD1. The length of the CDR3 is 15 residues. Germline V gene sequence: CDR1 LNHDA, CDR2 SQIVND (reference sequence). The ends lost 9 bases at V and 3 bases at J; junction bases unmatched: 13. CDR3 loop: CASLRKQGLHTEAFF. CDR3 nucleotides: TGTGCCAGCTTAAGGAAACAGGGGCTCCACACTGAAGCTTTCTTT.

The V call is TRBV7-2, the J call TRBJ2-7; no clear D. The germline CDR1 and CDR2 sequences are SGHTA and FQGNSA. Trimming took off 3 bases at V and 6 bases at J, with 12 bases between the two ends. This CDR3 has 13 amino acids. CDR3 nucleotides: TGTGCCAGCAGCTTTTCTGACTTAGGCGAGCAGTACTTC. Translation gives CASSFSDLGEQYF.

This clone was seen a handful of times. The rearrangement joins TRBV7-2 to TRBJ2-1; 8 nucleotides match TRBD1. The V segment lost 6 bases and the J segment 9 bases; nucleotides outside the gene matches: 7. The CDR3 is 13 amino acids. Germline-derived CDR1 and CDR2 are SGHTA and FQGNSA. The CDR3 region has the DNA TGTGCCAGCAGGACACGGACAGGGCTTGAGCAGTTCTTC. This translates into CASRTRTGLEQFF. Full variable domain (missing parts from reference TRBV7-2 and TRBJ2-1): GAGVSQSPSNKVTEKGKDVELRCDPISGHTALYWYRQSLGQGLEFLIYFQGNSAPDKSGLPSDRFSAERTGGSVSTLTIQRTQQEDSAVYLCASRTRTGLEQFFGPGTRLTVL.

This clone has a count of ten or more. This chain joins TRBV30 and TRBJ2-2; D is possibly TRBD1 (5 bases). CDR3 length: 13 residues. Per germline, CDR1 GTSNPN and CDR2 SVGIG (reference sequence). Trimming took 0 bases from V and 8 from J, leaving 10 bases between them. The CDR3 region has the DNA TGTGCCTGGAGTGTTCAGGGTTCAGGGGAGCTGTTTTTT. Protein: CAWSVQGSGELFF.

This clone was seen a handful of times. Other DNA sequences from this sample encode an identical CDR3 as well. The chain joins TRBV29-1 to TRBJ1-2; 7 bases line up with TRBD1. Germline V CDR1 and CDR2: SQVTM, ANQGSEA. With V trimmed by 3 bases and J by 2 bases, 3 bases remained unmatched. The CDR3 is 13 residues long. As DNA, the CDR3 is TGCAGCGTTGACAGGGGGTACAACTATGGCTACACCTTC. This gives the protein CSVDRGYNYGYTF.

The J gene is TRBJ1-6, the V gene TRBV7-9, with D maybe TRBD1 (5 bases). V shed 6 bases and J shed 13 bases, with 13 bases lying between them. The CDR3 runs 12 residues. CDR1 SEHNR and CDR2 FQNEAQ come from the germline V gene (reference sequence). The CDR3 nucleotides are TGTGCCAGCAGTGTCAGGGAGATGCCCCTCCACTTT. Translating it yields CASSVREMPLHF.

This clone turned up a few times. CDR3 residues: CASSEITRDQPQHF. CDR3 nucleotides: TGTGCCAGCAGTGAAATTACCAGGGATCAGCCCCAGCATTTT. The V gene is TRBV25-1, the J gene TRBJ1-5; the D gene is possibly TRBD1 (5 bases). Trimming pared 2 bases from V and 5 bases from J, leaving 10 bases between. CDR3 size: 14 residues. CDR1 is MGHDK, CDR2 SYGVNS, per germline.

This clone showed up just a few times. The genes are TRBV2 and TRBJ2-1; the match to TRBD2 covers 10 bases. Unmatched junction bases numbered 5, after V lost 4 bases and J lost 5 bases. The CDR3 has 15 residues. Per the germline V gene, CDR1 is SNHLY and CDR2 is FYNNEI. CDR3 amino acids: CASSAGLAEDNEQFF. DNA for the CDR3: TGTGCCAGCAGTGCCGGACTAGCGGAAGACAATGAGCAGTTCTTC.

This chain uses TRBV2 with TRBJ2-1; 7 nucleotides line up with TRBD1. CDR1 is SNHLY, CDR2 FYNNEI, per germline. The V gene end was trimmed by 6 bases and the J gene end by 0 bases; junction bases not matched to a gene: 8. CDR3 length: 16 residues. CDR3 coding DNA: TGTGCCAGCAGCCGACAGGGATCGAGCTCCTACAATGAGCAGTTCTTC. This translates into CASSRQGSSSYNEQFF.

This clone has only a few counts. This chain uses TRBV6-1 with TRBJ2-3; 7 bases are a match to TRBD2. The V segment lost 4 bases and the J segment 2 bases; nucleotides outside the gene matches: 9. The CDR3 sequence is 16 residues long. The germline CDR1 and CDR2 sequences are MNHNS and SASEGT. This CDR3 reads CASSAQRGITTDTQYF. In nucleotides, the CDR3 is TGTGCCAGCAGTGCCCAGCGGGGCATTACCACAGATACGCAGTATTTT.

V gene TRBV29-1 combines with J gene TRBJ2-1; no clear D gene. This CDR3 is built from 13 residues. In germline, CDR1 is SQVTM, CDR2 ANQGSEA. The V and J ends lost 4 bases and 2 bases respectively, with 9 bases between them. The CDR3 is CSVATSTYNEQFF. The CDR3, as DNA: TGCAGCGTTGCCACTTCGACCTACAATGAGCAGTTCTTC.

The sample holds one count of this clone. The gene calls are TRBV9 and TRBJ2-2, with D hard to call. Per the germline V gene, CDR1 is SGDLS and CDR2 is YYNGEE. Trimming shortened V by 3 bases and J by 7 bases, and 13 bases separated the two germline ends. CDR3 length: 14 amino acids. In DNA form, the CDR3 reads TGTGCCAGCAGCGATGGACGGCGGCGCGGGGAGCTGTTTTTT. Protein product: CASSDGRRRGELFF.

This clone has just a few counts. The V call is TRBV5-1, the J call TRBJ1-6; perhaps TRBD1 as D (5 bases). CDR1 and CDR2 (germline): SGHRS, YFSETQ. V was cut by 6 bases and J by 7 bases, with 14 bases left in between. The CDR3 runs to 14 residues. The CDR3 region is CASMEGLWNSPLHF. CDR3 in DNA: TGCGCCAGCATGGAGGGGTTATGGAATTCACCCCTCCACTTT. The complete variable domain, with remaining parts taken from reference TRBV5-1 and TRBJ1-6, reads KAGVTQTPRYLIKTRGQQVTLSCSPISGHRSVSWYQQTPGQGLQFLFEYFSETQRNKGNFPGRFSGRQFSNSRSEMNVSTLELGDSALYLCASMEGLWNSPLHFGNGTRLTVT.

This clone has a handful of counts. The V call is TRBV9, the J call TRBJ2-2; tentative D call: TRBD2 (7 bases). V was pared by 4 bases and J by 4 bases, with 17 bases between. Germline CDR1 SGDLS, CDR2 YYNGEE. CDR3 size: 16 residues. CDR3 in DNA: TGTGCCAGCAGCCAGGGGAGGGAGCATCCCACCGGGGAGCTGTTTTTT. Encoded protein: CASSQGREHPTGELFF.

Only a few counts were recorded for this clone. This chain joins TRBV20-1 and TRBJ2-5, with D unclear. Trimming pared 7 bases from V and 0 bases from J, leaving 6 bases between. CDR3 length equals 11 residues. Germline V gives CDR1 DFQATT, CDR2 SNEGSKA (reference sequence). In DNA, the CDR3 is TGCAGTGTACTATACCAAGAGACCCAGTACTTC. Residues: CSVLYQETQYF.

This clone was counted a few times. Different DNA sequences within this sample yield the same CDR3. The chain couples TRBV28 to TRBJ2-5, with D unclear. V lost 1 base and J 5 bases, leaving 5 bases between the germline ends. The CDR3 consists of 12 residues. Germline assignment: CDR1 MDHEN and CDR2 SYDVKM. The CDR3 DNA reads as TGTGCCAGCAGTTTATTACGGGAGACCCAGTACTTC. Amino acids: CASSLLRETQYF.

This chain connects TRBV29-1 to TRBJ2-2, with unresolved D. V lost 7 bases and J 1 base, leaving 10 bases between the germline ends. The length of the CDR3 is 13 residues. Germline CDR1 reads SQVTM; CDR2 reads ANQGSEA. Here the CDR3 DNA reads TGCAGCGCTTCTTGGGGGAACACCGGGGAGCTGTTTTTT. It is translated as CSASWGNTGELFF.

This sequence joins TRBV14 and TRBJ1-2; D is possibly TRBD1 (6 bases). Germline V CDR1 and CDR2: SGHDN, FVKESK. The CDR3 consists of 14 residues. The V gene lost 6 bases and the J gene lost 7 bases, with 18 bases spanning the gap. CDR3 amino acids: CASRATWGLGGYTF. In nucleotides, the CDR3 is TGTGCCAGCAGAGCGACGTGGGGGCTAGGTGGCTACACCTTC.

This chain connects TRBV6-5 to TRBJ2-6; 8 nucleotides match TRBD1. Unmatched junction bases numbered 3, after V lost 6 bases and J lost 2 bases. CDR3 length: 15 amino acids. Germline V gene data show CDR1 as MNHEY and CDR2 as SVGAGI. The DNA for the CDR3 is TGTGCCAGCAGGCCGGACAGGGCTGGGGCCAACGTCCTGACTTTC. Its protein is CASRPDRAGANVLTF.

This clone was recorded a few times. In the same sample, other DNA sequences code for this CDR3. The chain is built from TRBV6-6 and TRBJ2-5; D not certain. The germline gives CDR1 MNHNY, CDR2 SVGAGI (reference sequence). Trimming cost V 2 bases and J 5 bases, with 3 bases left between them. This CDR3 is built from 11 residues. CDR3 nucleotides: TGTGCCAGCAGTTACGGGGAGACCCAGTACTTC. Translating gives CASSYGETQYF.

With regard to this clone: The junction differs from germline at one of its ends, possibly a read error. The CDR3 DNA sequence: TGTGCCTGGAGTGCCGACGCGGTCAGGACCTTCTTC. It translates to CAWSADAVRTFF. The chain couples TRBV30 to TRBJ2-7; D gene ambiguous. Germline V gene data show CDR1 as GTSNPN and CDR2 as SVGIG (reference sequence). The CDR3 is 12 residues long.

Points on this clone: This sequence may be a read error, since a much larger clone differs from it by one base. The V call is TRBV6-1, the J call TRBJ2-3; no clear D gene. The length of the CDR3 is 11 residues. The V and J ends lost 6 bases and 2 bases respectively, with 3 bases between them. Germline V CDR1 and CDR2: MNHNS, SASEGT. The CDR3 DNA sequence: TGTGCCAGCAGATACACAGATACGCAGTATTTT. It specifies CASRYTDTQYF.

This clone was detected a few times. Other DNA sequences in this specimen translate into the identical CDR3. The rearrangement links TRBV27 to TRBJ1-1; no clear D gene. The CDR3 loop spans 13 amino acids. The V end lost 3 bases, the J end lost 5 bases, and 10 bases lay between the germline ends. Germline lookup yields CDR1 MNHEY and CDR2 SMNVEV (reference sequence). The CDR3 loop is CASSFRGGTEAFF. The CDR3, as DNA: TGTGCCAGCAGTTTCCGGGGAGGGACTGAAGCTTTCTTT.